Shown below are 31 T cell receptor beta chains from a single sample sequenced in a study of CD8 T cells in ankylosing spondylitis. TCRdb passed the 5' RACE reads through MiXCR, listing each CDR3 protein once. The sample records 150,000 to 200,000 distinct CDR3 sequences, more than 9% being singletons. The specimen was blood, either unsorted or a sorted T cell fraction (not recorded which). These TCRs come from a male donor with ankylosing spondylitis or in good health (not recorded which).

This clonotype was counted a few times. The chain uses TRBV20-1 and TRBJ2-3; no definite D call. CDR3 length: 14 amino acids. V was clipped by 7 bases and J by 2 bases, with 16 bases between them. The germline V gene encodes CDR1 DFQATT and CDR2 SNEGSKA (reference sequence). The CDR3 DNA reads as TGCAGTGTCCTGCCCGCGGTGGCCACAGATACGCAGTATTTT. It yields the protein CSVLPAVATDTQYF.

Ten or more counts support this clonotype. V and J are TRBV20-1 and TRBJ1-5; TRBD1 matches at 12 bases. V shed 3 bases, J shed 0 bases, and the junction held 6 bases outside the gene matches. Germline loops: CDR1 DFQATT, CDR2 SNEGSKA (reference sequence). The CDR3 runs 17 residues. The CDR3 bases are TGCAGTGCTAGCCAGGGGACAGGGGGCTCTAGCAATCAGCCCCAGCATTTT. Encoded protein: CSASQGTGGSSNQPQHF.

J is TRBJ1-6 and V is TRBV9, with 7 bases that match TRBD1. The CDR3 covers 16 residues. The germline CDR1 and CDR2 sequences are SGDLS and YYNGEE. J was trimmed by 2 bases and V by 3 bases; bases with no gene match: 5. DNA for the CDR3: TGTGCCAGCAGCGCCACAGGGGTAACCTATAATTCACCCCTCCACTTT. This gives the protein CASSATGVTYNSPLHF.

A note on this clonotype: No conserved phenylalanine or tryptophan is present at the end of the CDR3, so a read error is the likely explanation. V usage is TRBV29-1 and J usage is TRBJ2-1, with a weak D call TRBD1 (5 bases). In germline, CDR1 is SQVTM, CDR2 ANQGSEA. V was clipped by 6 bases and J by 2 bases, with 5 bases between them. The CDR3 is 11 amino acids. The CDR3 loop reads CSVDTYNEQFV. CDR3 in DNA: TGCAGCGTGGACACCTACAATGAGCAGTTCGTC.

This clonotype was seen repeatedly, ten times or more. The V gene is TRBV3-1, the J gene TRBJ2-2; D not resolved. This CDR3 is built from 12 residues. Germline CDR1 reads LGHDT; CDR2 reads YNNKEL (reference sequence). With 5 bases removed from V and 3 bases from J, the gap between germline ends came to 4 bases. The CDR3 loop reads CASSSHTGELFF. DNA of the CDR3: TGTGCCAGCAGCTCGCACACCGGGGAGCTGTTTTTT.

The rearrangement uses TRBV29-1 and TRBJ2-7, with D possibly TRBD2 on 5 matching bases. CDR1 and CDR2 (germline): SQVTM, ANQGSEA. Trimming pared 4 bases from V and 5 bases from J, leaving 18 bases between. The CDR3 contains 14 residues. The CDR3 nucleotides are TGCAGCGTTGTAAAACTAGGAAAGATCGACGAGCAGTACTTC. Protein product: CSVVKLGKIDEQYF.

The chain combines TRBV7-6 with TRBJ1-4; a weak D match, TRBD1 (5 bases). Germline V gene data show CDR1 as SGHVS and CDR2 as FNYEAQ. The CDR3 consists of 19 residues. Trimming took 1 base from V and 2 from J, leaving 20 bases between them. CDR3: CASSLDLRQPVSTNEKLFF. In DNA, the CDR3 is TGTGCCAGCAGCTTAGACTTGAGACAGCCCGTTTCTACTAATGAAAAACTGTTTTTT.

There are many counts of this clonotype. The chain has TRBV5-6 and TRBJ1-2; possibly TRBD1 for D (5 bases). Germline CDR1 reads SGHDT; CDR2 reads YYEEEE. Trimming cost V 1 base and J 2 bases, with 9 bases left between them. The CDR3 loop spans 14 amino acids. The CDR3 loop reads CASSLLGVNYGYTF. CDR3 DNA sequence: TGTGCCAGCAGCTTGCTGGGGGTGAACTATGGCTACACCTTC.

The table lists this clonotype with many counts. This rearrangement joins TRBV10-3 to TRBJ2-1; TRBD2 is a possible D gene (5 bases). In germline, CDR1 is ENHRY, CDR2 SYGVKD. Trimming cost V 11 bases and J 5 bases, with 19 bases left between them. CDR3 length: 14 residues. CDR3 residues: CAGARGGGDNEQFF. DNA for the CDR3: TGTGCCGGCGCCCGAGGAGGCGGAGACAATGAGCAGTTCTTC.

In this sample, this clonotype turned up many times. The chain carries TRBV4-1 and TRBJ2-2; D gene unclear. This CDR3 has 15 amino acids. V was cut by 4 bases and J by 6 bases, with 15 bases left in between. Germline V gene sequence: CDR1 MGHRA, CDR2 YSYEKL. DNA for the CDR3: TGCGCCAGCAGCCCCACCAGGTTTCTACCCGGGGAGCTGTTTTTT. Protein sequence: CASSPTRFLPGELFF.

The chain is built from TRBV30 and TRBJ1-1; TRBD1 agrees at 8 bases. CDR3 length: 14 amino acids. Trimming took 1 base from V and 5 from J; bases not matched to a gene: 6. Germline assignment: CDR1 GTSNPN and CDR2 SVGIG (reference sequence). CDR3: CAWSGGTGLTEAFF. The CDR3 nucleotides read TGTGCCTGGAGTGGAGGGACAGGACTAACTGAAGCTTTCTTT.

In this sample, this clonotype turned up many times. V and J are TRBV12-3 or TRBV12-4 and TRBJ2-5; D call uncertain. CDR3 length equals 12 residues. V was clipped by 4 bases and J by 5 bases, with 8 bases between them. CDR3 residues: CASSSSWETQYF. The CDR3 DNA reads as TGTGCCAGCAGTTCCTCGTGGGAGACCCAGTACTTC.

This clonotype was recorded at least ten times. Relative to the germline gene, one junction end is altered; a read error may explain this. In DNA, the CDR3 is TGTGCCACCAGCGATGGATTCAATCAGCCCCAGCATTTT. Translated: CATSDGFNQPQHF. The V gene is TRBV11-2, the J gene TRBJ1-5, with D unresolved. CDR3 size: 13 residues. Germline CDR1 SGHAT, CDR2 FQNNGV.

This clonotype was counted ten times or more. The rearrangement links TRBV12-3 or TRBV12-4 to TRBJ2-1, with 12 bases fitting TRBD2. After removal of 6 bases from V and 12 bases from J, the junction contained 9 bases not matched to a gene. CDR3 size: 14 residues. CDR3 loop: CASSSRLAGVGQFF. The CDR3 nucleotides are TGTGCCAGCAGCTCCCGACTAGCGGGAGTGGGGCAGTTCTTC.

Concerning this clonotype: This may stem from a read error, because a much larger clone lies one nucleotide away. This rearrangement joins TRBV5-1 to TRBJ1-1, with a tentative D call TRBD1 (6 bases). Per the germline V gene, CDR1 is SGHRS and CDR2 is YFSETQ. This CDR3 region has 16 residues. With 3 bases removed from V and 3 bases from J, the gap between germline ends came to 18 bases. The CDR3 protein is CASSWGARVVDTEAFF. CDR3 DNA sequence: TGCGCCAGCAGCTGGGGGGCTAGGGTGGTAGACACTGAAGCTTTCTTT. The full variable domain, rest sourced from reference TRBV5-1 and TRBJ1-1, is KAGVTQTPRYLIKTRGQQVTLSCSPISGHRSVSWYQQTPGQGLQFLFEYFSETQRNKGNFPGRFSGRQFSNSRSEMNVSTLELGDSALYLCASSWGARVVDTEAFFGQGTRLTVV.

This clonotype was counted between two and nine times. This chain connects TRBV6-5 to TRBJ2-7; 12 nucleotides align to TRBD2. CDR1 MNHEY and CDR2 SVGAGI come from the germline V gene. Unmatched junction bases numbered 5, after V lost 0 bases and J lost 5 bases. The CDR3 is 16 residues long. The CDR3 loop reads CASSYSLAGGPDEQYF. The CDR3 DNA reads as TGTGCCAGCAGTTACTCGCTAGCGGGAGGGCCCGACGAGCAGTACTTC.

Many counts were recorded for this clonotype. This chain connects TRBV29-1 to TRBJ1-1, with 9 positions matching TRBD1. The CDR3 is 14 amino acids. CDR1 and CDR2 from the germline V gene are SQVTM and ANQGSEA. V lost 4 bases to trimming and J lost 5 bases; unmatched junction nucleotides: 8. The CDR3 sequence: CSVGLRDRVTEAFF. CDR3 in DNA: TGCAGCGTTGGACTGCGGGACAGGGTAACTGAAGCTTTCTTT.

The rearrangement uses TRBV28 and TRBJ1-2; 10 nucleotides agree with TRBD1. Germline CDR1 is MDHEN and CDR2 is SYDVKM. This CDR3 comprises 15 residues. V shed 2 bases and J 7 bases; nucleotides not matched to a gene: 7. CDR3 in DNA: TGTGCCAGCAGTTTAATTCGGGGACAGGGGATTGGCTACACCTTC. This gives the protein CASSLIRGQGIGYTF.

V and J are TRBV21-1 and TRBJ2-7. TRBV21-1 is a documented pseudogene. This CDR3 region has 17 residues. The CDR3 spells CASSKVKGTGSSYEQYF. Here the CDR3 DNA reads TGTGCCAGCAGCAAAGTTAAGGGTACGGGGAGCTCCTACGAGCAGTACTTC.

This clonotype was seen a few times. This chain links TRBV12-3 or TRBV12-4 with TRBJ1-2, with D perhaps TRBD1 (6 bases). V shed 3 bases and J shed 2 bases, with 19 bases lying between them. The CDR3 runs to 17 residues. The CDR3 region has the DNA TGTGCCAGCAGTTTCGGGGGGCCAGGAACCGGGAACTATGGCTACACCTTC. The encoded protein is CASSFGGPGTGNYGYTF.

The chain combines TRBV28 with TRBJ2-1; 8 positions agree with TRBD2. CDR1 is MDHEN, CDR2 SYDVKM, per germline. Trimming at V came to 2 bases and at J to 6 bases, leaving 6 bases not matched to a gene. This CDR3 comprises 15 residues. CDR3 DNA: TGTGCCAGCAGTTTAGGGGCTAGCGGGTCCAATGAGCAGTTCTTC. Amino acid sequence: CASSLGASGSNEQFF.

The gene calls are TRBV5-1 and TRBJ2-5; tentatively, D is TRBD1 (5 bases). The CDR3 consists of 14 residues. Per the germline V gene, CDR1 is SGHRS and CDR2 is YFSETQ. Trimming stripped 0 bases from V and 1 base from J, with 7 bases between. The CDR3 DNA is TGCGCCAGCAGCTTGGACAGGATCCAAGAGACCCAGTACTTC. Its protein is CASSLDRIQETQYF.

This chain joins TRBV5-1 and TRBJ2-1; D could derive from TRBD1 or TRBD2 (6 bases each). V was shortened by 4 bases and J by 7 bases, with 18 bases between the two germline ends. From germline, CDR1 is SGHRS and CDR2 YFSETQ. The CDR3 runs to 15 residues. The CDR3 is CASSLPGQGGNEQFF. DNA of the CDR3: TGCGCCAGCAGCCTACCGGGACAAGGGGGGAATGAGCAGTTCTTC.

Comments on this clonotype: This may be a read error, as it is one base from a much larger clone. The rearrangement uses TRBV5-1 and TRBJ2-3, with D tentatively TRBD1 (5 bases). The CDR3 is 16 residues long. Germline CDR1 is SGHRS and CDR2 is YFSETQ. V gave up 1 base and J gave up 5 bases, with 17 bases separating them. The CDR3 sequence: CASSLFSGLGIDTQYF. The DNA of the CDR3 is TGCGCCAGCAGCTTGTTTTCAGGGTTGGGCATAGATACGCAGTATTTT.

In this sample, this clonotype turned up many times. The CDR3 loop reads CATSRVLRDHETQHF. For the CDR3, the DNA is TGTGCCACCAGCAGAGTATTACGGGACCATGAGACCCAGCATTTT. The rearrangement uses TRBV15 and TRBJ1-5; D perhaps matches TRBD1 (5 bases). The CDR3 runs to 15 residues. Trimming pared 1 base from V and 11 bases from J, leaving 18 bases between. Germline CDR1 is LNHNV and CDR2 is YYDKDF (reference sequence). The variable domain in full, completed from reference TRBV15 and TRBJ1-5, reads DAMVIQNPRYQVTQFGKPVTLSCSQTLNHNVMYWYQQKSSQAPKLLFHYYDKDFNNEADTPDNFQSRRPNTSFCFLDIRSPGLGDTAMYLCATSRVLRDHETQHFGDGTRLSIL.

This clonotype was seen ten or more times. V and J are TRBV2 and TRBJ1-1; 7 nucleotides agree with TRBD1. The junction had 10 bases not matched to a gene; V was cut back by 5 bases and J by 1 base. CDR3 length: 16 residues. CDR1 is SNHLY, CDR2 FYNNEI, per germline. In DNA, the CDR3 is TGTGCCAGCAGTTTGGAAGGGGGCGGGGGGAACACTGAAGCTTTCTTT. It is translated as CASSLEGGGGNTEAFF.

Ten or more counts support this clonotype. The gene calls are TRBV12-3 or TRBV12-4 and TRBJ1-4, with 9 positions matching TRBD1. The CDR3 has 13 amino acids. The V gene end was trimmed by 6 bases and the J gene end by 8 bases; junction bases not matched to a gene: 4. The CDR3 DNA reads as TGTGCCAGCAGGGGACAGGGAAGGGAAAAACTGTTTTTT. Protein sequence: CASRGQGREKLFF.

This clonotype showed up many times. The chain employs TRBV11-2 and TRBJ1-6, with 7 bases matching TRBD1. CDR3 length: 15 residues. The germline V gene encodes CDR1 SGHAT and CDR2 FQNNGV. Trimming took 2 bases from V and 8 from J; bases not matched to a gene: 6. CDR3 sequence: CASSLLIQGYSPLHF. The CDR3 DNA reads as TGTGCCAGCAGCTTACTTATACAGGGGTATTCACCCCTCCACTTT.

The table lists this clonotype with many counts. The chain employs TRBV29-1 and TRBJ1-1; 8 bases are a match to TRBD1. After removal of 4 bases from V and 5 bases from J, the junction contained 3 bases not matched to a gene. CDR3 length: 12 residues. Germline loops: CDR1 SQVTM, CDR2 ANQGSEA. The DNA of the CDR3 is TGCAGCGTTGTGCAGGGGGCGACTGAAGCTTTCTTT. This codes for CSVVQGATEAFF.

This clonotype was seen a single time. A much bigger clone sits one base away, suggesting this may be a read error. The chain employs TRBV12-3 or TRBV12-4 and TRBJ2-7, with 8 bases identical to TRBD2. Trimming took 6 bases from V and 0 from J; bases not matched to a gene: 7. The CDR3 loop spans 15 amino acids. CDR3 amino acids: CASSREGTVSYEQYF. For the CDR3, the DNA is TGTGCCAGCAGCCGGGAGGGTACAGTCTCCTACGAGCAGTACTTC.

This clonotype was seen many times. The chain has TRBV29-1 and TRBJ2-1; no firm D call. Germline assignment: CDR1 SQVTM and CDR2 ANQGSEA. Trimming stripped 7 bases from V and 0 bases from J, with 7 bases between. This CDR3 has 12 amino acids. The chain's CDR3 is CSAGYSYNEQFF. DNA for the CDR3: TGCAGCGCTGGTTACTCCTACAATGAGCAGTTCTTC.